The clone carrying this T cell receptor beta chain came up many times. Its antigen is still unknown. The sample comes from a study of response to subunit inactivated influenza vaccine. From the RT-PCR reads, TCRdb called clonotypes with MiXCR, one entry per CDR3 protein. This table holds under 200,000 distinct CDR3 sequences, about a tenth found once. Trimming left V 6 bases short and J 2 bases short, with 13 bases between. The germline gives CDR1 MGHDK, CDR2 SYGVNS. The CDR3 spans 14 residues. Whole-study findings and limits: Every seasonal influenza vaccination brings in few new T cells, the authors suggested.

The receptor comes from a man between 50 and 59 years old who received an inactivated influenza vaccine. The sample in question was non-naive T cells sorted from PBMCs, obtained 40 to 50 days after vaccination. V usage is TRBV25-1 and J usage is TRBJ1-2; D is possibly TRBD1 (6 bases). The CDR3 is CASRETGKNYGYTF. Written as DNA, the CDR3 is TGTGCCAGCAGAGAGACAGGCAAGAACTATGGCTACACCTTC.